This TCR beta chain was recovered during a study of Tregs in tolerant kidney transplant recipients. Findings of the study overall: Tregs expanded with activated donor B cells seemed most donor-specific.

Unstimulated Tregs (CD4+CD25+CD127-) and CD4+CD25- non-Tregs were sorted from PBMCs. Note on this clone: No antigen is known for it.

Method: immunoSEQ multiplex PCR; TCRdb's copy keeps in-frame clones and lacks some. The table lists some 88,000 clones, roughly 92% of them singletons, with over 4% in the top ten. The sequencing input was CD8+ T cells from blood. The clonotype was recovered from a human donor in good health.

CDR3 sequence: CASSSTGTETYGYTF. CDR3 nucleotide sequence: TGTGCCAGCAGCTCAACCGGGACAGAGACCTATGGCTACACCTTC. This chain uses TRBV7-3 with TRBJ1-2; 7 nucleotides match TRBD1. V lost 4 bases to trimming and J lost 4 bases; unmatched junction nucleotides: 9. The CDR3 runs 15 residues. The germline V gene has CDR1 SGHTA and CDR2 FQGTGA.